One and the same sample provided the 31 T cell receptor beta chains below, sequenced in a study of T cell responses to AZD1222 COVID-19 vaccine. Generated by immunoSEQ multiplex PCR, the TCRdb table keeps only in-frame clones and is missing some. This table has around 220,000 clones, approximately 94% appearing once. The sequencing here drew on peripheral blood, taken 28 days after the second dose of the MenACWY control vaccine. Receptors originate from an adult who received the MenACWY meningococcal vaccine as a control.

The CDR3: CASSPGTNEKLFF. The CDR3 DNA reads TGTGCCAGCTCACCGGGGACTAATGAAAAACTGTTTTTT. J is TRBJ1-4 and V is TRBV18; D gene unclear. Germline-derived CDR1 and CDR2 are KGHSH and LQKENI. V shed 3 bases and J shed 2 bases, with 4 bases lying between them. There are 13 residues in the CDR3.

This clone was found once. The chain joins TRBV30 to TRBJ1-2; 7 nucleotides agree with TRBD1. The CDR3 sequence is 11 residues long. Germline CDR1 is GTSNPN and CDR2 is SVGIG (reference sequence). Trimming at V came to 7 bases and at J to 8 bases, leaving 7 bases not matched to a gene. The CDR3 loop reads CALEQGTGYTF. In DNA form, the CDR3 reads TGTGCCTTAGAACAGGGGACCGGCTACACCTTC.

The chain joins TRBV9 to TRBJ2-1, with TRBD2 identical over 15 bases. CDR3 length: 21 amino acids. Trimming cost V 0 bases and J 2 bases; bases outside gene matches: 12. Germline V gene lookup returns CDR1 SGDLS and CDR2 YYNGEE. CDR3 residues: CASSVARGTSGGLPTYNEQFF. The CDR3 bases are TGTGCCAGCAGCGTAGCCCGCGGGACTAGCGGGGGGCTCCCAACCTACAATGAGCAGTTCTTC. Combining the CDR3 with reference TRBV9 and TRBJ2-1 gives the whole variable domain DSGVTQTPKHLITATGQRVTLRCSPRSGDLSVYWYQQSLDQGLQFLIQYYNGEERAKGNILERFSAQQFPDLHSELNLSSLELGDSALYFCASSVARGTSGGLPTYNEQFFGPGTRLTVL.

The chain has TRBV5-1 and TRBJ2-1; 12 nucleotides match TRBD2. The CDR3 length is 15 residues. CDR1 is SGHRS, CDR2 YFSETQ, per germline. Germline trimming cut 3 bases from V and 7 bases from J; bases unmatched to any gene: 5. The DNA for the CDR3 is TGCGCCAGCAGCTCGACTAGCGGGAGTCGAAATGAGCAGTTCTTC. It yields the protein CASSSTSGSRNEQFF.

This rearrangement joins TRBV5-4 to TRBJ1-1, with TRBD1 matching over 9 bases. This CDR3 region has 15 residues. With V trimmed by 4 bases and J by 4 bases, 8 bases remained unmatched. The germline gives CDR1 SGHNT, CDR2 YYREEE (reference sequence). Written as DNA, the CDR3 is TGTGCCAGCAGCCAGGGACAGGGAGGGGGCACTGAAGCTTTCTTT. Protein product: CASSQGQGGGTEAFF.

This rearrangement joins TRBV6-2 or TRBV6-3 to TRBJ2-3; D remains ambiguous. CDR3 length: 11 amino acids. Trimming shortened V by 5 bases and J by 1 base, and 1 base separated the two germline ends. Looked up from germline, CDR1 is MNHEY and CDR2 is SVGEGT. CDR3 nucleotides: TGTGCCAGCAGTCGCACAGATACGCAGTATTTT. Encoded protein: CASSRTDTQYF.

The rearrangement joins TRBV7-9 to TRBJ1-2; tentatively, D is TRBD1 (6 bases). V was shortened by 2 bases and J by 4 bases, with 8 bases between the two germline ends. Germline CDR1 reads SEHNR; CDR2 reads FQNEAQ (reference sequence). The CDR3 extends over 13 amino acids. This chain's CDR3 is CASSLLQGYGYTF. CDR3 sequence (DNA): TGTGCCAGCAGCTTATTACAGGGCTATGGCTACACCTTC.

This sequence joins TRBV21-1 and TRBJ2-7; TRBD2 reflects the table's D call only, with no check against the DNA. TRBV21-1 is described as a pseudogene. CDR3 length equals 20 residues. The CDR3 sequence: CASSKAGEGDSAHYPYEQYF. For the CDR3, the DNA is TGTGCCAGCAGCAAAGCTGGGGAGGGAGATAGCGCCCACTACCCCTACGAGCAGTACTTC.

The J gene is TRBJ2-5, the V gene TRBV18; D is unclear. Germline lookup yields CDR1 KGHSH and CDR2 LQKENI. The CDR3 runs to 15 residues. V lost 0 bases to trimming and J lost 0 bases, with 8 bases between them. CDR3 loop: CASSPPSAYQETQYF. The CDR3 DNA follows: TGTGCCAGCTCACCACCGTCGGCGTACCAAGAGACCCAGTACTTC.

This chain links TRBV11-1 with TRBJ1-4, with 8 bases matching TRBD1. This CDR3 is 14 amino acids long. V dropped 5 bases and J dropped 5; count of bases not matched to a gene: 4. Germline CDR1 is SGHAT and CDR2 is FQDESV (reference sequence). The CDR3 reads CASSRGQVNEKLFF. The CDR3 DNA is TGTGCCAGCAGCCGGGGACAGGTGAATGAAAAACTGTTTTTT.

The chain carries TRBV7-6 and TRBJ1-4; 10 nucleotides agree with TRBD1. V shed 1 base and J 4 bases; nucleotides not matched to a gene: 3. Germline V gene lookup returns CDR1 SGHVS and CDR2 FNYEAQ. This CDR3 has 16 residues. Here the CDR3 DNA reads TGTGCCAGCAGCTTAGGGACAGGGGGGCTTAATGAAAAACTGTTTTTT. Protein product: CASSLGTGGLNEKLFF.

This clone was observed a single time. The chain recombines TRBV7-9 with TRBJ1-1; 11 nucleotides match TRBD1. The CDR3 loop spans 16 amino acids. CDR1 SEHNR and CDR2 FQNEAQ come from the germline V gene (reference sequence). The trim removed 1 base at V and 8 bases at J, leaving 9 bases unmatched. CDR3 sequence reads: CASSLVKDRGQEEAFF. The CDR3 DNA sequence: TGTGCCAGCAGCTTAGTGAAGGACAGGGGGCAGGAGGAAGCTTTCTTT.

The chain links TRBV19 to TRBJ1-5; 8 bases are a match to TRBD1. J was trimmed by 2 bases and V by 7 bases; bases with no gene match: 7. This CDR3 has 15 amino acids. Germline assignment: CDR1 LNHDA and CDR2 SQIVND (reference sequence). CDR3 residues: CASTTDRVGNQPQHF. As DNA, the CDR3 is TGTGCCAGTACCACGGACAGGGTAGGCAATCAGCCCCAGCATTTT.

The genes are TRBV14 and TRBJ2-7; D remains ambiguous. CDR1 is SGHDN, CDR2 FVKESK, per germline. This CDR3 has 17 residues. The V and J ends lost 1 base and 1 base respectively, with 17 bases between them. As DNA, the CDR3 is TGTGCCAGCAGCCAAGCCTGGGCCGGTGGGGAATCCTACGAGCAGTACTTC. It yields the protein CASSQAWAGGESYEQYF.

The CDR3 sequence: CASSTQGQGGSYEQYF. CDR3 sequence (DNA): TGTGCCAGCAGCACACAAGGACAGGGGGGTTCCTACGAGCAGTACTTC. The chain is built from TRBV7-9 and TRBJ2-7, with TRBD1 matching 10 bases. Germline assignment: CDR1 SEHNR and CDR2 FQNEAQ (reference sequence). The V gene end was trimmed by 5 bases and the J gene end by 1 base; junction bases not matched to a gene: 8. This CDR3 contains 16 residues.

This CDR3 is CASSRPGQSYEQYF. Here the CDR3 DNA reads TGTGCCAGCAGCCGGCCGGGACAGTCCTACGAGCAGTACTTC. The genes are TRBV7-9 and TRBJ2-7; 7 bases are a match to TRBD1. Germline V gene data show CDR1 as SEHNR and CDR2 as FQNEAQ (reference sequence). The length of the CDR3 is 14 residues. The trim removed 5 bases at V and 1 base at J, leaving 5 bases unmatched.

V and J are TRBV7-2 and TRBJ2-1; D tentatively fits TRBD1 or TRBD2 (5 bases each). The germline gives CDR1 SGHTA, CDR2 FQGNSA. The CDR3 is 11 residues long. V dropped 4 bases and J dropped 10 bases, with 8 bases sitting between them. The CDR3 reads CASSSEGEQFF. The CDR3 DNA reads TGTGCCAGCAGCTCAGAGGGGGAGCAGTTCTTC. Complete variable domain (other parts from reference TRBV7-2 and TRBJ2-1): GAGVSQSPSNKVTEKGKDVELRCDPISGHTALYWYRQSLGQGLEFLIYFQGNSAPDKSGLPSDRFSAERTGGSVSTLTIQRTQQEDSAVYLCASSSEGEQFFGPGTRLTVL.

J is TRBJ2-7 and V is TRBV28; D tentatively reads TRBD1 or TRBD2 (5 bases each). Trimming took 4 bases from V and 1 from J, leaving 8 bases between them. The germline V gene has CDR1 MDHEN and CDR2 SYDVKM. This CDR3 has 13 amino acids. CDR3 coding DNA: TGTGCCAGCAGTTGGGACGGATCCTACGAGCAGTACTTC. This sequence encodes CASSWDGSYEQYF.

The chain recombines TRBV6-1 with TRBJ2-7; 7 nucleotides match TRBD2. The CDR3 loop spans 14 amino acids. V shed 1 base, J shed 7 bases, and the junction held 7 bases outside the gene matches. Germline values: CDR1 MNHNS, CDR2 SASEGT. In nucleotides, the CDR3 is TGTGCCAGCAGTGAAGGGGGGGGGTCGGAGGAGCAGTACTTC. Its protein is CASSEGGGSEEQYF.

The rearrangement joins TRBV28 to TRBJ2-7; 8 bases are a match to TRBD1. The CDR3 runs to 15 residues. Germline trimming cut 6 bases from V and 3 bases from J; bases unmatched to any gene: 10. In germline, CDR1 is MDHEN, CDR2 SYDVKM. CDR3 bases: TGTGCCAGCAGAACAGGGACAGGCATCCTCTACGAGCAGTACTTC. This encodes CASRTGTGILYEQYF.

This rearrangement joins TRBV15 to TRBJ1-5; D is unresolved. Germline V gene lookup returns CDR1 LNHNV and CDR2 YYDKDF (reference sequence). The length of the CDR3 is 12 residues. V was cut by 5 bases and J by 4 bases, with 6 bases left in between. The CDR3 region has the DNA TGTGCCACCAGCGCCCAGAATCAGCCCCAGCATTTT. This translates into CATSAQNQPQHF.

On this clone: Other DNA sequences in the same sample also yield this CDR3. CDR3 sequence (DNA): TGTGCCAGCAGCCCCCGGGACCAAGAGACCCAGTACTTC. Translating it yields CASSPRDQETQYF. The chain uses TRBV13 and TRBJ2-5; D is undetermined. Germline CDR1 is PRHDT and CDR2 is FYEKMQ (reference sequence). The ends were cut back, 5 bases at V and 0 bases at J, with 7 bases in the middle. The CDR3 covers 13 residues.

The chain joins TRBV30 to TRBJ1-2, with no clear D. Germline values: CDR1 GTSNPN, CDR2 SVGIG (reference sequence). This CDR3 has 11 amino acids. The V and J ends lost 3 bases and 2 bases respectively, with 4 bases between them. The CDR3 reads CAWRDNYGYTF. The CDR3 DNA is TGTGCCTGGAGGGACAACTATGGCTACACCTTC. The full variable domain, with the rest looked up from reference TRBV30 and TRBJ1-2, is SQTIHQWPATLVQPVGSPLSLECTVEGTSNPNLYWYRQAAGRGLQLLFYSVGIGQISSEVPQNLSASRPQDRQFILSSKKLLLSDSGFYLCAWRDNYGYTFGSGTRLTVV.

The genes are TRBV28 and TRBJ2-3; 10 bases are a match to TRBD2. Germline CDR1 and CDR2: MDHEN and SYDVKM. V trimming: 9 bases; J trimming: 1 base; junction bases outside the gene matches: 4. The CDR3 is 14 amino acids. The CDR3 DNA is TGTGCCAGTCCCGGGACTAGCGGCACAGATACGCAGTATTTT. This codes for CASPGTSGTDTQYF. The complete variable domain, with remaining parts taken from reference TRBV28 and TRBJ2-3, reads DVKVTQSSRYLVKRTGEKVFLECVQDMDHENMFWYRQDPGLGLRLIYFSYDVKMKEKGDIPEGYSVSREKKERFSLILESASTNQTSMYLCASPGTSGTDTQYFGPGTRLTVL.

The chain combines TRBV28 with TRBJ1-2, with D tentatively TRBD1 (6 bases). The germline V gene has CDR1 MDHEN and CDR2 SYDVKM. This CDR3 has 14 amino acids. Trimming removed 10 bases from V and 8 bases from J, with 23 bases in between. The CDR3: CATLGGALGRGYTF. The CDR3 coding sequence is TGTGCCACCCTGGGGGGGGCCCTCGGAAGAGGCTACACCTTC.

DNA for the CDR3: TGTGCCAGCAGTTACGATGGGGCCAACGTCCTGACTTTC. Its translation is CASSYDGANVLTF. V usage is TRBV6-5 and J usage is TRBJ2-6; no definite D call. The CDR3 runs to 13 residues. CDR1 and CDR2 from the germline V gene are MNHEY and SVGAGI. The V end lost 2 bases, the J end lost 3 bases, and 2 bases lay between the germline ends.

CDR3 loop: CASSYSGDSYEQYF. The CDR3 nucleotides read TGTGCCAGCAGTTACTCGGGGGACTCCTACGAGCAGTACTTC. The V gene is TRBV6-5, the J gene TRBJ2-7; D possibly uses TRBD1 or TRBD2 (5 bases each). The CDR3 consists of 14 residues. The V gene lost 0 bases and the J gene lost 0 bases, with 6 bases spanning the gap. Germline V CDR1 and CDR2: MNHEY, SVGAGI.

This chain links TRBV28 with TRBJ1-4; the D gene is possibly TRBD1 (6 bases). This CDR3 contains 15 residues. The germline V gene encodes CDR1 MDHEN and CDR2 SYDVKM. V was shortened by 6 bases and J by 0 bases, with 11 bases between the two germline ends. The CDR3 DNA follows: TGTGCCAGCAGCCCACAGGGTTCAACTAATGAAAAACTGTTTTTT. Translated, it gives CASSPQGSTNEKLFF. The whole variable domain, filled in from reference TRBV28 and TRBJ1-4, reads DVKVTQSSRYLVKRTGEKVFLECVQDMDHENMFWYRQDPGLGLRLIYFSYDVKMKEKGDIPEGYSVSREKKERFSLILESASTNQTSMYLCASSPQGSTNEKLFFGSGTQLSVL.

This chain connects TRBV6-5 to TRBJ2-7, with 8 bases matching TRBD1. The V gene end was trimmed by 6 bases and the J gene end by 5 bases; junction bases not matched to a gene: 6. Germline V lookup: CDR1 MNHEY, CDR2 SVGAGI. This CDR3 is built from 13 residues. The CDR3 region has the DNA TGTGCCAGCAGCCTTCGACAGGGGAACGAGCAGTACTTC. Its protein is CASSLRQGNEQYF.

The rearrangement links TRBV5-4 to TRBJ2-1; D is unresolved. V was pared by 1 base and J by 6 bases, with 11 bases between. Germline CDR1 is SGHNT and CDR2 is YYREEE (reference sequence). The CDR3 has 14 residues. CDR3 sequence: CASSLIGVGNEQFF. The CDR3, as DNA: TGTGCCAGCAGCTTGATTGGGGTAGGCAATGAGCAGTTCTTC.

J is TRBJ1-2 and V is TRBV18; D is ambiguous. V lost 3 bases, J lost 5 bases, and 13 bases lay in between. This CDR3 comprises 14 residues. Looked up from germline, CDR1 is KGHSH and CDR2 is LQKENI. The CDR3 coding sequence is TGTGCCAGCTCACCCCAGAAGCGGGTGTATGGCTACACCTTC. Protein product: CASSPQKRVYGYTF.